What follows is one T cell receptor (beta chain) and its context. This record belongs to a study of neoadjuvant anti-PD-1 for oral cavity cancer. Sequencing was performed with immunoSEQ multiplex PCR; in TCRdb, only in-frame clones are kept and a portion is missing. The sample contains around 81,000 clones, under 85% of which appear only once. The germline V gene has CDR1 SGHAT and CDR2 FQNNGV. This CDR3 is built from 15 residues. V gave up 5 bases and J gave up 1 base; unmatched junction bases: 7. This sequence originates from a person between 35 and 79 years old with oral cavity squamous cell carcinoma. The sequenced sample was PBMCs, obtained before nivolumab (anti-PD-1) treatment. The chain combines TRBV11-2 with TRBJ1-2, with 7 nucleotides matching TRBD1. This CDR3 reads CASSPRQGVNYGYTF. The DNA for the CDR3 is TGTGCCAGCAGCCCCCGACAGGGCGTTAACTATGGCTACACCTTC.